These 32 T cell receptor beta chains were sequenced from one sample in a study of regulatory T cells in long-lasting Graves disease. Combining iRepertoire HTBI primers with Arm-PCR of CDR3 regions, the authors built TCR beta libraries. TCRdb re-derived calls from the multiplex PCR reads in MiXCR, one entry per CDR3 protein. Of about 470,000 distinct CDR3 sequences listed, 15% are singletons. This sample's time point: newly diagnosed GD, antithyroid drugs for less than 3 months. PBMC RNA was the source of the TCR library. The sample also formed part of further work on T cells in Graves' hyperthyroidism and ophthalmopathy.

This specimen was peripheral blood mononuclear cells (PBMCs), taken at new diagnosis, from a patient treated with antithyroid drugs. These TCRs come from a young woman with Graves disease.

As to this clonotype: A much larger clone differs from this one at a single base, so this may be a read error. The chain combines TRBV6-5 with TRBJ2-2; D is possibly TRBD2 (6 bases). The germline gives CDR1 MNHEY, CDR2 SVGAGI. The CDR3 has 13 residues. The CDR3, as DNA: TGTGCCAGCAGTTACGAGGGAACCGGGGGGCTGTTTTTT. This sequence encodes CASSYEGTGGLFF.

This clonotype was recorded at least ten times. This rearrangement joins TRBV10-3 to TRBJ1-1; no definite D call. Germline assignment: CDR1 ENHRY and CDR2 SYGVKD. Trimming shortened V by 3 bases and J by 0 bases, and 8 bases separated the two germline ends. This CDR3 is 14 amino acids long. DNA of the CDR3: TGTGCCATCAGTGACTATTCCATGAACACTGAAGCTTTCTTT. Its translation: CAISDYSMNTEAFF.

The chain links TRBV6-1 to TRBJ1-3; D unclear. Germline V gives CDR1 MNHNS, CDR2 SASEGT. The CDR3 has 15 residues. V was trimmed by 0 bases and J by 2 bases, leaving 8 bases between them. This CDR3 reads CASSEAARPGNTIYF. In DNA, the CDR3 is TGTGCCAGCAGTGAAGCAGCCCGTCCTGGAAACACCATATATTTT.

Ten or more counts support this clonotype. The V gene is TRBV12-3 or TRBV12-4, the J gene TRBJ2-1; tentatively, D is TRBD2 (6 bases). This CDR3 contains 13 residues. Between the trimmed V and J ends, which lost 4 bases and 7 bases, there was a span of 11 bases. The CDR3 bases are TGTGCCAGCAGTTCAACTAGCCTGAATGAGCAGTTCTTC. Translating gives CASSSTSLNEQFF.

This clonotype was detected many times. The CDR3, as DNA: TGTGCCAGCAGCCAAGATCCAGAGCTGATGGCAGATACGCAGTATTTT. It specifies CASSQDPELMADTQYF. The chain combines TRBV3-1 with TRBJ2-3; D is uncertain. The CDR3 has 16 residues. V was shortened by 0 bases and J by 4 bases, with 14 bases between the two germline ends. Germline CDR1 and CDR2: LGHDT and YNNKEL (reference sequence).

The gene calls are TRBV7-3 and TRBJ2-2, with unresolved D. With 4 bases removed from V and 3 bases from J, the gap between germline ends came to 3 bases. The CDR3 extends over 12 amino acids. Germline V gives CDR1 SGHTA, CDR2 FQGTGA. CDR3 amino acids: CASSSDTGELFF. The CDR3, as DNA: TGTGCCAGCAGCTCCGACACCGGGGAGCTGTTTTTT.

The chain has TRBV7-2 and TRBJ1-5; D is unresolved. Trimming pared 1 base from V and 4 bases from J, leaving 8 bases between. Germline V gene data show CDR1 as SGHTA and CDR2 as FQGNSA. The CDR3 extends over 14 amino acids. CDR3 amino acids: CASSLERVNQPQHF. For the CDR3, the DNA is TGTGCCAGCAGCTTAGAACGCGTTAATCAGCCCCAGCATTTT.

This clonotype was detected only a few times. As DNA, the CDR3 is TGTGCCAGCAGCTTGATTGGCGGGAGAGTCGCGCTCGAGCAGTACTTC. Protein product: CASSLIGGRVALEQYF. The chain carries TRBV5-5 and TRBJ2-7; 7 nucleotides line up with TRBD2. This CDR3 comprises 16 residues. V shed 1 base, J shed 6 bases, and the junction held 13 bases outside the gene matches. CDR1 SGHKS and CDR2 YYEKEE come from the germline V gene (reference sequence).

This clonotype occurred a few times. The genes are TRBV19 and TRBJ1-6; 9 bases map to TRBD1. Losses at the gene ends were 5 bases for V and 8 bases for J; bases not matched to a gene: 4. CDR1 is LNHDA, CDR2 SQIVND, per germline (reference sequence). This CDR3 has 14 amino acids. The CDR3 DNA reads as TGTGCCAGTAGTCCACGGACAGGGGATTCACCCCTCCACTTT. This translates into CASSPRTGDSPLHF.

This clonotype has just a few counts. The CDR3 protein is CASSLGGHSGNTIYF. Here the CDR3 DNA reads TGTGCCAGCAGCTTGGGAGGACACTCTGGAAACACCATATATTTT. The rearrangement joins TRBV5-6 to TRBJ1-3; D perhaps matches TRBD1 (5 bases). Germline values: CDR1 SGHDT, CDR2 YYEEEE. The CDR3 contains 15 residues. Trimming cost V 0 bases and J 0 bases, with 7 bases left between them.

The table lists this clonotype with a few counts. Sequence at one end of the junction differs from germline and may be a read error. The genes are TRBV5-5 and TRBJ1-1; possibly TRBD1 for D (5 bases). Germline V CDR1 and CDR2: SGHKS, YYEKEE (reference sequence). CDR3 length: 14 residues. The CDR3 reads CASSLGQGDTEDFF. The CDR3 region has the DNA TGTGCCAGCAGCTTGGGGCAGGGTGACACTGAAGATTTCTTT. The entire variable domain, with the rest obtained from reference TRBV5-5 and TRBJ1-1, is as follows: DAGVTQSPTHLIKTRGQQVTLRCSPISGHKSVSWYQQVLGQGPQFIFQYYEKEERGRGNFPDRFSARQFPNYSSELNVNALLLGDSALYLCASSLGQGDTEDFFGQGTRLTVV.

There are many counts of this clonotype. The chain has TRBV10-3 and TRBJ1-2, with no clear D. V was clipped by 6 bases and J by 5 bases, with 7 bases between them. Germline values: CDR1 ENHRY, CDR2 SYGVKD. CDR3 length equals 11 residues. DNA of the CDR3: TGTGCCATCAGATGGTCGTATGGCTACACCTTC. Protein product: CAIRWSYGYTF.

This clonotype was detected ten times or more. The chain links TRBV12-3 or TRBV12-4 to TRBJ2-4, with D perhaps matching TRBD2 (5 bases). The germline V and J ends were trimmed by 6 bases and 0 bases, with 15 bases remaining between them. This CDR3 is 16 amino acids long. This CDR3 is CASRAAGRLAKNIQYF. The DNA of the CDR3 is TGTGCCAGCAGAGCGGCCGGGCGACTAGCCAAAAACATTCAGTACTTC.

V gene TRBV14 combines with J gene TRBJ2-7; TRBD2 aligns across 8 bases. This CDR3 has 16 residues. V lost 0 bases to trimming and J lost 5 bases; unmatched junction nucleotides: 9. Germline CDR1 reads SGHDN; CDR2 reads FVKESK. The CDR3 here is CASSQDPGGGFDEQYF. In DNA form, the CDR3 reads TGTGCCAGCAGCCAAGACCCGGGGGGGGGCTTCGACGAGCAGTACTTC.

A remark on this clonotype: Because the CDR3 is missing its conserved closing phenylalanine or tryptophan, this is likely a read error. CDR3 DNA: TGTGCCAGCAGCTTAGAGGGGACAAGTGAGAAGATAAACCATGGCTACACCTCC. This encodes CASSLEGTSEKINHGYTS. The V and J genes are TRBV11-2 and TRBJ1-2, with a tentative D call TRBD1 (6 bases). This CDR3 is built from 18 residues. The V end lost 0 bases, the J end lost 6 bases, and 23 bases lay between the germline ends. Germline V lookup: CDR1 SGHAT, CDR2 FQNNGV.

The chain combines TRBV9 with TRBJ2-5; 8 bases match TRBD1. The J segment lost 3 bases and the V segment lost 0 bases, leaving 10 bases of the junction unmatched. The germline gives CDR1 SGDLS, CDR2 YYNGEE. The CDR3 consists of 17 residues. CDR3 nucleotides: TGTGCCAGCAGCGTAGTGGGGACAGGAGAAGAAAAAGAGACCCAGTACTTC. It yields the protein CASSVVGTGEEKETQYF.

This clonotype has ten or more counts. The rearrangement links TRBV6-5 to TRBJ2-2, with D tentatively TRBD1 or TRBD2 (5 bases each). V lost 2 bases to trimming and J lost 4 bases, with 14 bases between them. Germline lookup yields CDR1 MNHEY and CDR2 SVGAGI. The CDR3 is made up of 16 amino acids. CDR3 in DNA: TGTGCCAGCAGTTACAGTTCGGGGCGTAGCACCGGGGAGCTGTTTTTT. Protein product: CASSYSSGRSTGELFF.

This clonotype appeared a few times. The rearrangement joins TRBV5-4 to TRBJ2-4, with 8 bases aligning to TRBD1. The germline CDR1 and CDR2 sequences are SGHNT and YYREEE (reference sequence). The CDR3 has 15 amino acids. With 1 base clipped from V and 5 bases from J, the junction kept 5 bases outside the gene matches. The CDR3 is CASSLSGTGENIQYF. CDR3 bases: TGTGCCAGCAGCTTGTCCGGGACAGGCGAAAACATTCAGTACTTC.

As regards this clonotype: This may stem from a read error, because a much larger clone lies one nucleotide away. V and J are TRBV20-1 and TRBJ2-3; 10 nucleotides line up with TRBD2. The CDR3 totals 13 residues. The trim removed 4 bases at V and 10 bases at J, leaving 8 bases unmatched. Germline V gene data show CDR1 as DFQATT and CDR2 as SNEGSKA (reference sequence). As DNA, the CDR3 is TGCAGTGCTAACGGACTAGCGGTGGATGCGCAGTATTTT. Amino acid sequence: CSANGLAVDAQYF.

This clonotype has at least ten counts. Here the CDR3 DNA reads TGTGCCAGCAGCCCACAGGGTCTCGGTGTCAACACTGAAGCTTTCTTT. This sequence encodes CASSPQGLGVNTEAFF. The chain is built from TRBV7-9 and TRBJ1-1; D is possibly TRBD1 (6 bases). Trimming pared 5 bases from V and 2 bases from J, leaving 18 bases between. The germline V gene has CDR1 SEHNR and CDR2 FQNEAQ (reference sequence). The CDR3 loop spans 16 amino acids.

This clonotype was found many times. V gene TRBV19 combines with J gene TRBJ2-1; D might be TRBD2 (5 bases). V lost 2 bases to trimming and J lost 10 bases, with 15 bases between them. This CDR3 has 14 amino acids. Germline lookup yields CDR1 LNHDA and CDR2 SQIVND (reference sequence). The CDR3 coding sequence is TGTGCCAGTAGTATATCGGGTCTTCAGCGGGAGCAGTTCTTC. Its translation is CASSISGLQREQFF.

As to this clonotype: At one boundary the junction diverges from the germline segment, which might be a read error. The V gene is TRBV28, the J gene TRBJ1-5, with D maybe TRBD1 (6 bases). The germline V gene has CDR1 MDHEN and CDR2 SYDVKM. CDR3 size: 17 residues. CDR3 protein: CASSPSSEGGLNHPQHF. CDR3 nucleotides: TGTGCCAGCAGCCCCTCATCCGAGGGGGGCCTCAATCACCCCCAGCATTTT. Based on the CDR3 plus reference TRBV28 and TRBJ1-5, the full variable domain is DVKVTQSSRYLVKRTGEKVFLECVQDMDHENMFWYRQDPGLGLRLIYFSYDVKMKEKGDIPEGYSVSREKKERFSLILESASTNQTSMYLCASSPSSEGGLNHPQHFGDGTRLSIL.

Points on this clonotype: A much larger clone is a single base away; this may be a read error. CDR3 region: CASSFGRTILNTEAFF. The CDR3 region has the DNA TGTGCCAGCAGTTTCGGGCGGACCATTTTGAACACTGAAGCTTTCTTT. The rearrangement links TRBV12-3 or TRBV12-4 to TRBJ1-1; no firm D call. Trimming left V 3 bases short and J 0 bases short, with 14 bases between. This CDR3 is 16 amino acids long.

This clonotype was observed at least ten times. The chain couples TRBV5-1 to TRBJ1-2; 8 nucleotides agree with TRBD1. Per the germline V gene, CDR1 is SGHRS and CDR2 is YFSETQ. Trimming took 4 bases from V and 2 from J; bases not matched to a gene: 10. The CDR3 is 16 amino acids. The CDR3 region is CASSKGQDAENYGYTF. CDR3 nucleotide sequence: TGCGCCAGCAGCAAGGGACAGGACGCCGAGAACTATGGCTACACCTTC.

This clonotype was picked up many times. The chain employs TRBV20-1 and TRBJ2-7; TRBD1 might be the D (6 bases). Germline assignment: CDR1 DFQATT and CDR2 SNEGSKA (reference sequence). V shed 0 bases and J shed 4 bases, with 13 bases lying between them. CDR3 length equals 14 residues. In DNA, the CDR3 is TGCAGTGCTAGAGACCGGAAGGACAGATACGAGCAGTACTTC. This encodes CSARDRKDRYEQYF.

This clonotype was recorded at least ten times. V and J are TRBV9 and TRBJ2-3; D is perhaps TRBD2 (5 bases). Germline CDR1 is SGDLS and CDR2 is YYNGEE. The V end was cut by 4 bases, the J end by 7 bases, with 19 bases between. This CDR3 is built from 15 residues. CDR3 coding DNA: TGTGCCAGCAGCCCCGCGGGCAGCCTTAGGAATACGCAGTATTTT. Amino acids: CASSPAGSLRNTQYF.

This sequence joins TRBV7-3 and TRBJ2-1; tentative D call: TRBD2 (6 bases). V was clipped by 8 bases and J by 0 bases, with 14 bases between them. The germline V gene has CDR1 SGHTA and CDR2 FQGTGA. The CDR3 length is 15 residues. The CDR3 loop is CASVGLGSSYNEQFF. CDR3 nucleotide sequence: TGTGCCAGCGTGGGACTGGGGAGCTCCTACAATGAGCAGTTCTTC.

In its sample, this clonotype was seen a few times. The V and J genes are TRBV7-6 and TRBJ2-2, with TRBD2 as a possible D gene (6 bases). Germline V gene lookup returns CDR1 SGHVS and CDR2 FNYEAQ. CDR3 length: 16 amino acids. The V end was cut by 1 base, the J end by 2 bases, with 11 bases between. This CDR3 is CASSLGWGENTGELFF. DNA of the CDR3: TGTGCCAGCAGCTTAGGCTGGGGGGAAAACACCGGGGAGCTGTTTTTT.

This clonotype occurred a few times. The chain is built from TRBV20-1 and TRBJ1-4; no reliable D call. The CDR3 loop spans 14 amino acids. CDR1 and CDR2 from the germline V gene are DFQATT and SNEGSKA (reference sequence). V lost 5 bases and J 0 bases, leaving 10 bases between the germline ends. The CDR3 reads CSAQASATNEKLFF. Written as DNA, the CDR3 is TGCAGTGCTCAAGCAAGCGCAACTAATGAAAAACTGTTTTTT.

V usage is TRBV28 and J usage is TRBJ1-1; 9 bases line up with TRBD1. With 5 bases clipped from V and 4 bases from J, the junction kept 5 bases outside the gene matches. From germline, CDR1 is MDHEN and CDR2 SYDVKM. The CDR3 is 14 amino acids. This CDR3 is CASSQDRGATEAFF. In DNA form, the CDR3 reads TGTGCCAGCAGTCAGGACAGGGGTGCCACTGAAGCTTTCTTT. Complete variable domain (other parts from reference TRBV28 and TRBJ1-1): DVKVTQSSRYLVKRTGEKVFLECVQDMDHENMFWYRQDPGLGLRLIYFSYDVKMKEKGDIPEGYSVSREKKERFSLILESASTNQTSMYLCASSQDRGATEAFFGQGTRLTVV.

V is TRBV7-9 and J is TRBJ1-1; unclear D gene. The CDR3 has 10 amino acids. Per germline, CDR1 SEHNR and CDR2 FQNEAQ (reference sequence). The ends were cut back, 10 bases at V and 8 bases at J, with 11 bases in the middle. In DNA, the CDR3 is TGTGCCACCGAACACCGAGAAGCTTTCTTT. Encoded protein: CATEHREAFF.

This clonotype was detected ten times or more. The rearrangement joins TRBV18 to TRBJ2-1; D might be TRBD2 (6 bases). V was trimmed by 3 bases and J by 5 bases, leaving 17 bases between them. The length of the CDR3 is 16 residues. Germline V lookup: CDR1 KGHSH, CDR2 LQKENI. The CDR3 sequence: CASSPGLGASDNEQFF. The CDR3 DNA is TGTGCCAGCTCACCGGGTTTGGGCGCTAGCGACAATGAGCAGTTCTTC.